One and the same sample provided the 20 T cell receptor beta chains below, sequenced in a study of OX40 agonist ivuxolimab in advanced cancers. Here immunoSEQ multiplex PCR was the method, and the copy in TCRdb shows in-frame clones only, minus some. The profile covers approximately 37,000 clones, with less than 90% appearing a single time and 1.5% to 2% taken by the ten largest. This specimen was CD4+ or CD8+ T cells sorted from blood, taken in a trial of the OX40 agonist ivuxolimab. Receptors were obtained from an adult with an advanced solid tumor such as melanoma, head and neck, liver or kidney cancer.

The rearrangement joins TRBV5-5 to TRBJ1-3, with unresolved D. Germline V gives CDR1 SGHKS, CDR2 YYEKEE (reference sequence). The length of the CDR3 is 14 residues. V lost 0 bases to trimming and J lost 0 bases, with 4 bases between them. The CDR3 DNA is TGTGCCAGCAGCTTGGGAACCTCTGGAAACACCATATATTTT. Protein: CASSLGTSGNTIYF. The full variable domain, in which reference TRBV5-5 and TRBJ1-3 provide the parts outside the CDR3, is DAGVTQSPTHLIKTRGQQVTLRCSPISGHKSVSWYQQVLGQGPQFIFQYYEKEERGRGNFPDRFSARQFPNYSSELNVNALLLGDSALYLCASSLGTSGNTIYFGEGSWLTVV.

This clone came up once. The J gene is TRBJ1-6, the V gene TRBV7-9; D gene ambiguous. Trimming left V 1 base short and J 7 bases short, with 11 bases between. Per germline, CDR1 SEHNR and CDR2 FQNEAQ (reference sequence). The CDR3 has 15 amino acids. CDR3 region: CASSLVWEENSPLHF. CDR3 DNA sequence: TGTGCCAGCAGCTTAGTATGGGAGGAAAATTCACCCCTCCACTTT.

The CDR3 nucleotides read TGTGCCAGCAGCTTGGGTAGGGGGGGCACCGGGGAGCTGTTTTTT. Amino acids: CASSLGRGGTGELFF. The chain uses TRBV5-6 and TRBJ2-2, with D possibly TRBD2 on 7 matching bases. The germline gives CDR1 SGHDT, CDR2 YYEEEE. Trimming pared 0 bases from V and 4 bases from J, leaving 10 bases between. The CDR3 covers 15 residues.

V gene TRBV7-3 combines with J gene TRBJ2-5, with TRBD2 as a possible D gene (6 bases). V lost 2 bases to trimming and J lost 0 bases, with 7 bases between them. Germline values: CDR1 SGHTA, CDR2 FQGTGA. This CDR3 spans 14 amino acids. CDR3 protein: CASSLGGYQETQYF. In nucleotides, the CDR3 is TGTGCCAGCAGCTTAGGAGGGTACCAAGAGACCCAGTACTTC.

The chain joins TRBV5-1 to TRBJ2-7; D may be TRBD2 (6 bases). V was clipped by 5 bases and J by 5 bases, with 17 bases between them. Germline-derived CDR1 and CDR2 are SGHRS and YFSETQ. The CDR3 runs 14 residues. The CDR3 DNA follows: TGCGCCAGCAGTCCAGCGAAAGGGGAGGACGAGCAGTACTTC. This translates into CASSPAKGEDEQYF.

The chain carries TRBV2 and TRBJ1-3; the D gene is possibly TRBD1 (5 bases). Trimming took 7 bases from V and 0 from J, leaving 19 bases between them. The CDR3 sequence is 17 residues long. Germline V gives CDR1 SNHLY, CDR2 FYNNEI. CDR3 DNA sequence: TGTGCCAGCACCCCGACAGACACCGCGGTCTCTGGAAACACCATATATTTT. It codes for CASTPTDTAVSGNTIYF.

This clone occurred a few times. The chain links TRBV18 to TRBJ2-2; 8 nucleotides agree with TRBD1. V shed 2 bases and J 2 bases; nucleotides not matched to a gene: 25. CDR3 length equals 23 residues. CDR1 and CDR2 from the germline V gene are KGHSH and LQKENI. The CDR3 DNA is TGTGCCAGCTCACCAATCCGTGGTGGTCTCCCAACCGCCGGGACAGGAAACACCGGGGAGCTGTTTTTT. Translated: CASSPIRGGLPTAGTGNTGELFF. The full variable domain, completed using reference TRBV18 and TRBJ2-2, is NAGVMQNPRHLVRRRGQEARLRCSPMKGHSHVYWYRQLPEEGLKFMVYLQKENIIDESGMPKERFSAEFPKEGPSILRIQQVVRGDSAAYFCASSPIRGGLPTAGTGNTGELFFGEGSRLTVL.

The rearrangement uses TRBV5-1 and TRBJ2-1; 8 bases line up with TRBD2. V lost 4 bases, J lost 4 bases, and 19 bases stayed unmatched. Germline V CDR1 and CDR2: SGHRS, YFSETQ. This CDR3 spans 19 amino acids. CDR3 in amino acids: CASSPTSGGAGVKYNEQFF. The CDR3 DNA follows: TGCGCCAGCAGCCCTACCTCGGGAGGGGCTGGGGTGAAGTACAATGAGCAGTTCTTC.

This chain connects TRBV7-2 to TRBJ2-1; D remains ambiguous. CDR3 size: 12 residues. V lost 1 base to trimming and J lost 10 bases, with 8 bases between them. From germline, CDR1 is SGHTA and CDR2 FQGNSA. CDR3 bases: TGTGCCAGCAGCTTAGATATGGGAGAGCAGTTCTTC. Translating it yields CASSLDMGEQFF.

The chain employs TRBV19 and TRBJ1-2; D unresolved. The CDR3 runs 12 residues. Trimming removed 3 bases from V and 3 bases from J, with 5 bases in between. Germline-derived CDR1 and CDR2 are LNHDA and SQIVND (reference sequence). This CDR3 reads CASSIHDYGYTF. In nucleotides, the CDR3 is TGTGCCAGTAGTATCCACGACTATGGCTACACCTTC.

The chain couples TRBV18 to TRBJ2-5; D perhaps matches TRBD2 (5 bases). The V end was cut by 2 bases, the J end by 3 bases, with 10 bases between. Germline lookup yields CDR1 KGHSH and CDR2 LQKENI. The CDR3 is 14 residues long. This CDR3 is CASSPFWGEETQYF. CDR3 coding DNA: TGTGCCAGCTCACCATTTTGGGGAGAAGAGACCCAGTACTTC.

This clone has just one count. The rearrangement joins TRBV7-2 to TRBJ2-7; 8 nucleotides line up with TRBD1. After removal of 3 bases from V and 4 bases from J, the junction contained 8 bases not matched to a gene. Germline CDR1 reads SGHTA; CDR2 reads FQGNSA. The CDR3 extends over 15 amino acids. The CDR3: CASSLTRDRMYEQYF. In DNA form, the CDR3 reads TGTGCCAGCAGCTTGACCCGGGACAGGATGTACGAGCAGTACTTC.

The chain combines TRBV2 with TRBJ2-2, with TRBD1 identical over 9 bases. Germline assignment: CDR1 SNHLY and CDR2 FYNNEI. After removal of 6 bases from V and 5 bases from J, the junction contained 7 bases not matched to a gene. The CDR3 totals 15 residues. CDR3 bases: TGTGCCAGCAGACCTGGGACAGGGAGTACCGGGGAGCTGTTTTTT. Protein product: CASRPGTGSTGELFF.

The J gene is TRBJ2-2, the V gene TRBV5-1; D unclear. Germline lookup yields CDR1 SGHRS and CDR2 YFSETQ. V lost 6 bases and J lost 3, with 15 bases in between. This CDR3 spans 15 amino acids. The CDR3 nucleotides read TGCGCCAGCAATGAAGGTAACGGATACACCGGGGAGCTGTTTTTT. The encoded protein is CASNEGNGYTGELFF. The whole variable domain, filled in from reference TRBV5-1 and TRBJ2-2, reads KAGVTQTPRYLIKTRGQQVTLSCSPISGHRSVSWYQQTPGQGLQFLFEYFSETQRNKGNFPGRFSGRQFSNSRSEMNVSTLELGDSALYLCASNEGNGYTGELFFGEGSRLTVL.

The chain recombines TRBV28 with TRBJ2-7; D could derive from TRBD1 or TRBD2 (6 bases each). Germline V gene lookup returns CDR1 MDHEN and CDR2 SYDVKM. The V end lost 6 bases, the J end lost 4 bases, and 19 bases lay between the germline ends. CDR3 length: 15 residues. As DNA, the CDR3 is TGTGCCAGCAGCGTCGGGGGTGGCAGGGGTTACGAGCAGTACTTC. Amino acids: CASSVGGGRGYEQYF.

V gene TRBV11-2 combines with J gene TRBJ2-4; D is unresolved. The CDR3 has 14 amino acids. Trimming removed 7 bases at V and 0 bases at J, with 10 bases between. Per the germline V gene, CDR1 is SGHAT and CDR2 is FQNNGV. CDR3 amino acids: CASTNTIAKNIQYF. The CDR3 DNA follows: TGTGCCAGCACCAACACAATAGCCAAAAACATTCAGTACTTC.

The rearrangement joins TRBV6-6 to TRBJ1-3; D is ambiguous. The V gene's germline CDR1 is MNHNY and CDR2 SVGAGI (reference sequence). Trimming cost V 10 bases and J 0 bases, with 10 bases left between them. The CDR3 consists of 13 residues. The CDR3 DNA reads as TGTGCCACCAGAAGTCCCTCTGGAAACACCATATATTTT. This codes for CATRSPSGNTIYF.

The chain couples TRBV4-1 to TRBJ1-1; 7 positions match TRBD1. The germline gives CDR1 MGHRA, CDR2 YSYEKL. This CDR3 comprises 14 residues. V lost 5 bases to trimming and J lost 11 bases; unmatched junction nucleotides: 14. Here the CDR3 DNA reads TGCGCCAGCAGCTTCGGGACAGCCTCCGAAGGGGCTTTCTTT. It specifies CASSFGTASEGAFF.

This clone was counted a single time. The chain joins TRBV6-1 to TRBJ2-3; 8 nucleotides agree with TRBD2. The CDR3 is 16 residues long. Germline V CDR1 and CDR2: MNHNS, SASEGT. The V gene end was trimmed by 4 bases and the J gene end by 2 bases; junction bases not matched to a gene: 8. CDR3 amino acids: CASSVGAGGPTDTQYF. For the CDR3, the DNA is TGTGCCAGCAGTGTAGGGGCGGGGGGCCCCACAGATACGCAGTATTTT.

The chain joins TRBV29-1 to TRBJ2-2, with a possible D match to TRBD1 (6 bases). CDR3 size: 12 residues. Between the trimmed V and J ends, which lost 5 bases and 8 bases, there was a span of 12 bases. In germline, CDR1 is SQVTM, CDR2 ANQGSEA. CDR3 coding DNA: TGCAGCGTTTCACACAGGGAAGGGGAGCTGTTTTTT. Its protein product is CSVSHREGELFF.